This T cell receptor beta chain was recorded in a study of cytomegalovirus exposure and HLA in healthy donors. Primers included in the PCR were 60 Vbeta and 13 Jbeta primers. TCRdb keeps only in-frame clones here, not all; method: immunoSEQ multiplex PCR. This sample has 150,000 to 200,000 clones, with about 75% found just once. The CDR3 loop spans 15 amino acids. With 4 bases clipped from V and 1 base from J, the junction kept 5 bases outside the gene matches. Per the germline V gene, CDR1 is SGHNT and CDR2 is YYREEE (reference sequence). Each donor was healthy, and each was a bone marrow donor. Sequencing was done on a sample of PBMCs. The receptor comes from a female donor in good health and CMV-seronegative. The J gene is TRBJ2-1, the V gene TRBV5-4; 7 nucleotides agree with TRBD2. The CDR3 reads CASSPSSGSYNEQFF. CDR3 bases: TGTGCCAGCAGCCCCTCTAGCGGATCCTACAATGAGCAGTTCTTC.